Listed here are 11 T cell receptor beta chains from one sample, sequenced in a study of OX40 agonist ivuxolimab in advanced cancers. Produced via immunoSEQ multiplex PCR; TCRdb's table is partial and in-frame only. The sample holds about 50,000 clones, approximately 91% seen once. Here the sequenced sample was CD4+ or CD8+ T cells sorted from blood, taken in a trial of the OX40 agonist ivuxolimab. The receptors derive from an adult with an advanced solid tumor such as melanoma, head and neck, liver or kidney cancer.

As to this clone: At the DNA level, this CDR3 is encoded by other sequences in the same sample as well. V and J are TRBV4-1 and TRBJ2-3, with TRBD2 identical over 12 bases. The germline V gene encodes CDR1 MGHRA and CDR2 YSYEKL. The CDR3 extends over 16 amino acids. The V segment lost 1 base and the J segment 3 bases; nucleotides outside the gene matches: 2. The CDR3 nucleotides are TGCGCCAGCAGCCAAGTGCTAGCGGGGGGGACAGATACGCAGTATTTT. Translating gives CASSQVLAGGTDTQYF.

The chain joins TRBV30 to TRBJ1-5; D not resolved. This CDR3 spans 12 amino acids. The germline V gene has CDR1 GTSNPN and CDR2 SVGIG (reference sequence). The V end was cut by 2 bases, the J end by 3 bases, with 5 bases between. The CDR3 loop is CAWSQYNQPQHF. The CDR3 nucleotides read TGTGCCTGGAGTCAGTACAATCAGCCCCAGCATTTT.

The chain joins TRBV5-5 to TRBJ1-6; 9 nucleotides line up with TRBD1. This CDR3 is built from 14 residues. Germline CDR1 and CDR2: SGHKS and YYEKEE (reference sequence). V was pared by 4 bases and J by 7 bases, with 3 bases of the junction left unmatched. The CDR3 loop reads CASSIGQGNSPLHF. The CDR3 DNA is TGTGCCAGCAGCATCGGACAGGGGAATTCACCCCTCCACTTT.

The chain recombines TRBV4-3 with TRBJ2-1; D not certain. The ends were cut back, 5 bases at V and 4 bases at J, with 15 bases in the middle. The CDR3 length is 15 residues. The germline V gene encodes CDR1 LGHNA and CDR2 YSLEER. In DNA form, the CDR3 reads TGCGCCAGCAGCGTGAGTGGGAATCGATACAATGAGCAGTTCTTC. Translation gives CASSVSGNRYNEQFF.

This chain uses TRBV29-1 with TRBJ1-1, with D unresolved. CDR1 is SQVTM, CDR2 ANQGSEA, per germline. The length of the CDR3 is 15 residues. V gave up 0 bases and J gave up 4 bases, with 15 bases separating them. CDR3 sequence (DNA): TGCAGCGTTGAAGAGGAAGCTTTTCCAATCACTGAAGCTTTCTTT. This sequence encodes CSVEEEAFPITEAFF.

DNA for the CDR3: TGCAGCGTTGGAACTAGCGGGGGTTACAATGAGCAGTTCTTC. Translating gives CSVGTSGGYNEQFF. The J gene is TRBJ2-1, the V gene TRBV29-1; 11 bases line up with TRBD2. The CDR3 runs 14 residues. The germline gives CDR1 SQVTM, CDR2 ANQGSEA. V shed 4 bases and J 4 bases; nucleotides not matched to a gene: 3.

V gene TRBV29-1 combines with J gene TRBJ1-2, with unresolved D. V was clipped by 6 bases and J by 4 bases, with 12 bases between them. The germline V gene encodes CDR1 SQVTM and CDR2 ANQGSEA. CDR3 length: 12 residues. The CDR3 bases are TGCAGCGTCCTTCTTGATCTCTATGGCTACACCTTC. Translating gives CSVLLDLYGYTF.

The chain recombines TRBV4-3 with TRBJ1-2; no firm D call. Trimming cost V 4 bases and J 2 bases, with 14 bases left between them. Germline V CDR1 and CDR2: LGHNA, YSLEER. CDR3 length: 15 amino acids. CDR3: CASSPTYAGNYGYTF. CDR3 coding DNA: TGCGCCAGCAGCCCAACGTATGCAGGCAACTATGGCTACACCTTC.

The chain has TRBV25-1 and TRBJ2-5; possibly TRBD1 for D (6 bases). Trimming took off 1 base at V and 3 bases at J, with 12 bases between the two ends. CDR1 is MGHDK and CDR2 is SYGVNS in the germline V gene. The CDR3 is 15 residues long. Here the CDR3 DNA reads TGTGCCAGCAGTGAATGGCAGGGGTTGGAAGAGACCCAGTACTTC. This encodes CASSEWQGLEETQYF. Filled out from reference TRBV25-1 and TRBJ2-5, the complete variable domain reads EADIYQTPRYLVIGTGKKITLECSQTMGHDKMYWYQQDPGMELHLIHYSYGVNSTEKGDLSSESTVSRIRTEHFPLTLESARPSHTSQYLCASSEWQGLEETQYFGPGTRLLVL.

V gene TRBV19 combines with J gene TRBJ1-2; possible D gene TRBD1, 5 bases. The CDR3 is made up of 14 amino acids. Germline lookup yields CDR1 LNHDA and CDR2 SQIVND (reference sequence). With 6 bases removed from V and 3 bases from J, the gap between germline ends came to 14 bases. CDR3: CASRPTENYYGYTF. CDR3 DNA: TGTGCCAGTAGACCGACAGAGAATTACTATGGCTACACCTTC.

This rearrangement joins TRBV4-3 to TRBJ2-3, with D possibly TRBD2 on 7 matching bases. V lost 0 bases to trimming and J lost 5 bases, with 15 bases between them. Germline CDR1 reads LGHNA; CDR2 reads YSLEER. This CDR3 is built from 16 residues. The CDR3 DNA is TGCGCCAGCAGCCAAGATATCGCGGGGGCCGGAGATACGCAGTATTTT. It specifies CASSQDIAGAGDTQYF.